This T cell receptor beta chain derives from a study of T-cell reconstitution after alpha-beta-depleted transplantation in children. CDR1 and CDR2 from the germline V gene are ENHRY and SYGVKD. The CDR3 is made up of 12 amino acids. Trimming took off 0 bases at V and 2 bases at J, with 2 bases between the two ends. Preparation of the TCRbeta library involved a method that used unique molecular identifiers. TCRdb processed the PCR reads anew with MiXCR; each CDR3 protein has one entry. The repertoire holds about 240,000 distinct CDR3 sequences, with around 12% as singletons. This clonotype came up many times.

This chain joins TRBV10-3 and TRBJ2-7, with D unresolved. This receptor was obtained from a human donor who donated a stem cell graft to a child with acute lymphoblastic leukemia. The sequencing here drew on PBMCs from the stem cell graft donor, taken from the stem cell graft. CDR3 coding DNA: TGTGCCATCAGTGAGTCGACCTACGAGCAGTACTTC. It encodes CAISESTYEQYF.